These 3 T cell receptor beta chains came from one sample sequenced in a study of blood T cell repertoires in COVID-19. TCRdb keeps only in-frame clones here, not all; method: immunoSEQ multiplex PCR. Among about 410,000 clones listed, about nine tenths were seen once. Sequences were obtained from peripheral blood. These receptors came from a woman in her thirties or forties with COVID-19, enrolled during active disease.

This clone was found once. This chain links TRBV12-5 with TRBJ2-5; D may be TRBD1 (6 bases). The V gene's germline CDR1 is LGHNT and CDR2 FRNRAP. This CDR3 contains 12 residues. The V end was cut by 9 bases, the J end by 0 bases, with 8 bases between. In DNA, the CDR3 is TGTGCTAGCCGGGACAACCAAGAGACCCAGTACTTC. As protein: CASRDNQETQYF.

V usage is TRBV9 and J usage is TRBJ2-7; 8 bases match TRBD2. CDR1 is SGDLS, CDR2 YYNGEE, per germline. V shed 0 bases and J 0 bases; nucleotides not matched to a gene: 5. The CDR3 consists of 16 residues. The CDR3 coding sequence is TGTGCCAGCAGCGTAGACGTGACTAGCGACTCCTACGAGCAGTACTTC. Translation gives CASSVDVTSDSYEQYF.

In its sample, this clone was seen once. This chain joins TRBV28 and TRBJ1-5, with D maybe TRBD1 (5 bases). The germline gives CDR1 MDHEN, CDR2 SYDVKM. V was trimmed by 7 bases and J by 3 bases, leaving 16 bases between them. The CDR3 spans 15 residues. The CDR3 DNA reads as TGTGCCAGCACCCCGGCGGGGGGTTACAATCAGCCCCAGCATTTT. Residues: CASTPAGGYNQPQHF.